The 25 T cell receptor beta chains below were found in one sample sequenced in a study of T cells expressing NK-cell markers. TCRdb reprocessed the 5' RACE reads; each CDR3 protein has one entry and no DNA is given. This table lists a few hundred thousand distinct CDR3 sequences. The material sequenced was blood T cells: a sorted CD56 or NKG2C T cell subset, CD4+ or CD8+ T cells, or bulk PBMC T cells (not recorded which). These receptors were collected from a man aged 18 to 69 in good health.

The V gene is TRBV20-1, the J gene TRBJ2-4; TCRdb's D gene call, TRBD1, goes unchecked for lack of DNA. The CDR3 runs 16 residues. The germline V gene has CDR1 DFQATT and CDR2 SNEGSKA (reference sequence). The CDR3 loop reads CSADWGPDRWQNIQYF.

V gene TRBV20-1 combines with J gene TRBJ2-6. The CDR3 contains 13 residues. CDR1 and CDR2 from the germline V gene are DFQATT and SNEGSKA (reference sequence). CDR3: CSASQAGANVLTF.

This chain connects TRBV3-1 to TRBJ2-7; TCRdb's assignment of TRBD1 cannot be checked, as there is no DNA. This CDR3 has 18 residues. CDR1 and CDR2 (germline): LGHDT, YNNKEL (reference sequence). The chain's CDR3 is CASSQTGGSVESSYEQYF.

The chain joins TRBV3-1 to TRBJ1-1. Germline V gene sequence: CDR1 LGHDT, CDR2 YNNKEL (reference sequence). The CDR3 has 15 residues. CDR3 in amino acids: CASSRRFGKNTEAFF.

V is TRBV5-1 and J is TRBJ2-1; the D call from TCRdb, TRBD1, cannot be confirmed without DNA. The CDR3 has 16 amino acids. Germline V gene sequence: CDR1 SGHRS, CDR2 YFSETQ. The CDR3 reads CASSLALGQGSGEQFF.

This chain connects TRBV14 to TRBJ2-2. This CDR3 contains 13 residues. Germline CDR1 reads SGHDN; CDR2 reads FVKESK. This CDR3 reads CASSQVLGGELFF.

The V gene is TRBV20-1, the J gene TRBJ2-3; TCRdb proposes TRBD1, but this gene call is untestable without DNA. The CDR3 runs to 14 residues. CDR1 and CDR2 from the germline V gene are DFQATT and SNEGSKA (reference sequence). CDR3 amino acids: CSASRTGFTDTQYF.

The chain employs TRBV11-3 and TRBJ2-1; TCRdb designates TRBD1, a call that cannot be tested without DNA. The CDR3 totals 16 residues. Germline V gene lookup returns CDR1 SGHNT and CDR2 YENEEA. CDR3 sequence: CASSLYGGTVDGEQFF.

The V call is TRBV30, the J call TRBJ2-4; TCRdb's D gene call, TRBD2, goes unchecked for lack of DNA. CDR3 length: 12 amino acids. CDR1 and CDR2 from the germline V gene are GTSNPN and SVGIG (reference sequence). CDR3 region: CAWGGSRSIQYF.

V and J are TRBV12-3 or TRBV12-4 and TRBJ2-5; TCRdb names TRBD1, which stays unverified in the absence of DNA. The CDR3 loop spans 17 amino acids. This CDR3 reads CASSLVGGAGGLETQYF.

This chain links TRBV6-2 or TRBV6-3 with TRBJ1-1. The CDR3 contains 15 residues. Germline V gene lookup returns CDR1 MNHEY and CDR2 SVGEGT. CDR3 loop: CASSYAGRRNTEAFF.

V usage is TRBV21-1 and J usage is TRBJ2-2. TRBV21-1 represents a pseudogene. This CDR3 region has 14 residues. The CDR3 region is CASSKRENTGELFF.

The V call is TRBV7-9, the J call TRBJ1-2; TCRdb gives TRBD1 as the D gene, but with no DNA this cannot be confirmed. This CDR3 spans 15 amino acids. CDR1 and CDR2 (germline): SEHNR, FQNEAQ (reference sequence). CDR3 amino acids: CASSFMMVPVYGYTF.

The CDR3 is CASNRQLNSPLHF. The rearrangement uses TRBV19 and TRBJ1-6; no DNA is available, so the TRBD1 call from TCRdb remains unchecked. Germline lookup yields CDR1 LNHDA and CDR2 SQIVND (reference sequence). The CDR3 runs 13 residues.

This sequence joins TRBV4-1 and TRBJ2-7; TCRdb indicates TRBD2, and absent DNA this call remains unverified. Germline-derived CDR1 and CDR2 are MGHRA and YSYEKL. The length of the CDR3 is 15 residues. The CDR3 here is CASSQDRGAVYEQYF.

This chain joins TRBV30 and TRBJ1-3; the D gene TCRdb calls, TRBD1, cannot be checked with no DNA. Germline assignment: CDR1 GTSNPN and CDR2 SVGIG (reference sequence). The CDR3 loop spans 14 amino acids. The CDR3 spells CAWTSIRGGNTIYF.

The chain joins TRBV11-1 to TRBJ2-3; TCRdb calls TRBD2, which cannot be checked without DNA. The CDR3 loop spans 19 amino acids. CDR1 SGHAT and CDR2 FQDESV come from the germline V gene (reference sequence). CDR3 sequence reads: CASSPRPETSGVRTDTQYF. The whole variable domain, filled in from reference TRBV11-1 and TRBJ2-3, reads EAEVAQSPRYKITEKSQAVAFWCDPISGHATLYWYRQILGQGPELLVQFQDESVVDDSQLPKDRFSAERLKGVDSTLKIQPAELGDSAMYLCASSPRPETSGVRTDTQYFGPGTRLTVL.

The genes are TRBV7-2 and TRBJ2-2; the D call of TRBD1 rests on TCRdb alone, since no DNA is present to check it. The CDR3 totals 17 residues. In germline, CDR1 is SGHTA, CDR2 FQGNSA. CDR3 region: CATHPTPGHRNTGELFF.

The chain joins TRBV18 to TRBJ2-7; TCRdb picks TRBD1, but there is no DNA to check that call. Germline V gene sequence: CDR1 KGHSH, CDR2 LQKENI. This CDR3 is built from 15 residues. The chain's CDR3 is CASSPSGTPNYEQYF.

The chain combines TRBV5-8 with TRBJ2-1; TCRdb selects TRBD1, and the lack of DNA leaves this call unchecked. The germline gives CDR1 SGHTS, CDR2 YDEGEE. The CDR3 has 15 amino acids. This CDR3 is CASSLGQRIYNEQFF.

This chain links TRBV12-3 or TRBV12-4 with TRBJ2-2; TCRdb lists TRBD2, though no DNA is available to test this call. This CDR3 has 17 residues. The CDR3 region is CASSLIRRVVNTGELFF.

The gene calls are TRBV12-5 and TRBJ2-3. The germline V gene encodes CDR1 LGHNT and CDR2 FRNRAP. The CDR3 length is 12 residues. The CDR3 is CASGFKGDTQYF.

The chain recombines TRBV5-1 with TRBJ2-1; TCRdb names TRBD2, which stays unverified in the absence of DNA. CDR1 SGHRS and CDR2 YFSETQ come from the germline V gene. The CDR3 is 15 amino acids. CDR3 sequence reads: CASSLTRVTYNEQFF.

J is TRBJ1-6 and V is TRBV20-1. CDR1 is DFQATT and CDR2 is SNEGSKA in the germline V gene (reference sequence). This CDR3 has 16 residues. This chain's CDR3 is CSARDVAGLFNSPLHF.

The chain couples TRBV20-1 to TRBJ2-1; TCRdb lists TRBD2, though no DNA is available to test this call. Germline CDR1 and CDR2: DFQATT and SNEGSKA (reference sequence). This CDR3 has 16 residues. CDR3 residues: CSASGSRLADYNEQFF.